These T cell receptor beta chains were read from a single sample in a study of shared clonotypes between healthy human individuals. Using immunoSEQ multiplex PCR, the repertoire was profiled, and TCRdb retains in-frame clones only, with some absent. The sample lists around 1,000,000 clones; 77% were seen once. Sample: memory CD4+ T cells from PBMCs. The receptors come from a man between 18 and 29 years old in good health. Some clones in this sample may be carry-over from other donors' samples. Both conserved end residues are trimmed from each CDR3. Each record gives: CDR3 protein, J gene, V gene.

CDR3 protein: ASSSGPNTEAF; J gene: TRBJ1-1; V gene: TRBV5-4
CDR3 protein: ASSLYDRDGYT; J gene: TRBJ1-2; V gene: TRBV19
CDR3 protein: ASSLAGWDEQY; J gene: TRBJ2-7; V gene: TRBV7-9
CDR3 protein: ASSLVSRGTNEKLF; J gene: TRBJ1-4; V gene: TRBV7-9
CDR3 protein: ASGRTDLNTEAF; J gene: TRBJ1-1; V gene: TRBV6-5
CDR3 protein: ASSVEGAPRYNEQF; J gene: TRBJ2-1; V gene: TRBV9
CDR3 protein: ASCLTARVDQPQH; J gene: TRBJ1-5; V gene: TRBV5-5
CDR3 protein: ASSLGPFGDEQY; J gene: TRBJ2-7; V gene: TRBV7-3
CDR3 protein: ATSRAGTYNEQF; J gene: TRBJ2-1; V gene: TRBV15
CDR3 protein: ASRAAGVTYEQY; J gene: TRBJ2-7; V gene: TRBV6-6
CDR3 protein: AWGTGLVYEQY; J gene: TRBJ2-7; V gene: TRBV30
CDR3 protein: ASSLASGPQETQY; J gene: TRBJ2-5; V gene: TRBV5-1
CDR3 protein: ASRINRVPNSPLH; J gene: TRBJ1-6; V gene: TRBV6-5
CDR3 protein: ASSPRSSGSYNEQF; J gene: TRBJ2-1; V gene: TRBV18
CDR3 protein: ASSFEGRTEAF; J gene: TRBJ1-1; V gene: TRBV5-1
CDR3 protein: ASSLLGSNQPQH; J gene: TRBJ1-5; V gene: TRBV7-2
CDR3 protein: ASSFNGAGANVLT; J gene: TRBJ2-6; V gene: TRBV28
CDR3 protein: ASSLKTGNTGELF; J gene: TRBJ2-2; V gene: TRBV5-1
CDR3 protein: ASSLGFQLRDEKLF; J gene: TRBJ1-4; V gene: TRBV11-2
CDR3 protein: ATFSSGANVLT; J gene: TRBJ2-6; V gene: TRBV28
CDR3 protein: ASSSYRGDNQPQH; J gene: TRBJ1-5; V gene: TRBV7-8
CDR3 protein: ASSPGGAGNNEQF; J gene: TRBJ2-1; V gene: TRBV7-3
CDR3 protein: AATANTEAF; J gene: TRBJ1-1; V gene: TRBV28
CDR3 protein: ASSLAGGLDTQY; J gene: TRBJ2-3; V gene: TRBV7-2
CDR3 protein: ASSRAGTSGTDTQY; J gene: TRBJ2-3; V gene: TRBV5-4
CDR3 protein: ASNEVIYGYT; J gene: TRBJ1-2; V gene: TRBV6-1
CDR3 protein: ASSPTVNTEAF; J gene: TRBJ1-1; V gene: TRBV18
CDR3 protein: SVDGLAGYGSYEQY; J gene: TRBJ2-7; V gene: TRBV29-1
CDR3 protein: ASSNRDTNIQY; J gene: TRBJ2-4; V gene: TRBV7-9
CDR3 protein: ASSVVGQGHSEAF; J gene: TRBJ1-1; V gene: TRBV9
CDR3 protein: ASSERGSWGYT; J gene: TRBJ1-2; V gene: TRBV2
CDR3 protein: ASSSSGDSYNEQF; J gene: TRBJ2-1; V gene: TRBV7-3
CDR3 protein: ASSLDGSGRAGDNEQF; J gene: TRBJ2-1; V gene: TRBV11-3
CDR3 protein: ASSKRDSQEQF; J gene: TRBJ2-1; V gene: TRBV21-1
CDR3 protein: ASSQVGNRGVAF; J gene: TRBJ1-1; V gene: TRBV4-3
CDR3 protein: ASRSRGANTGELF; J gene: TRBJ2-2; V gene: TRBV2
CDR3 protein: ATLVRGSQETQY; J gene: TRBJ2-5; V gene: TRBV28
CDR3 protein: ASSQEGVGTGANYGYT; J gene: TRBJ1-2; V gene: TRBV4-3
CDR3 protein: ASSLMYNEQF; J gene: TRBJ2-1; V gene: TRBV18
CDR3 protein: ASSQATTHEQY; J gene: TRBJ2-7; V gene: TRBV4-2
CDR3 protein: ASSKDSSGRADTQY; J gene: TRBJ2-3; V gene: TRBV4-2
CDR3 protein: ASSDPASGSPFSYNEQF; J gene: TRBJ2-1; V gene: TRBV2
CDR3 protein: ASSEQGGAWNTEAF; J gene: TRBJ1-1; V gene: TRBV28
CDR3 protein: ASSKVPGQGQPEAF; J gene: TRBJ1-1; V gene: TRBV21-1
CDR3 protein: ASSKNIGRGVTGELF; J gene: TRBJ2-2; V gene: TRBV5-8
CDR3 protein: ASSHRQGTSGNTIY; J gene: TRBJ1-3; V gene: TRBV7-9
CDR3 protein: ASGGLALRDTQY; J gene: TRBJ2-3; V gene: TRBV2